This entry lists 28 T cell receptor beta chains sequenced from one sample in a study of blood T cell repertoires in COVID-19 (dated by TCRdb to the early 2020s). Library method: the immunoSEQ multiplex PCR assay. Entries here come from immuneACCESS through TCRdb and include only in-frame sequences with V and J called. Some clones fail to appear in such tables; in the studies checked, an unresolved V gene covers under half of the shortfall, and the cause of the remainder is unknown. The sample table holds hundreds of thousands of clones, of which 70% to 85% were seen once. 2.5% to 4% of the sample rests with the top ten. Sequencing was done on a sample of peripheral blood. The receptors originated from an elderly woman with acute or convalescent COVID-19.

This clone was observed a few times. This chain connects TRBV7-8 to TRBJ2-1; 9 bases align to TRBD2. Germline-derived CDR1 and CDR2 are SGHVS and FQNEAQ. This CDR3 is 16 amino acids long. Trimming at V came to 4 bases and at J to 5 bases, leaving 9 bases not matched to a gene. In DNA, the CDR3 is TGTGCCAGCAGCTCAGGCGGGGGGGTTGTCCACAATGAGCAGTTCTTC. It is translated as CASSSGGGVVHNEQFF.

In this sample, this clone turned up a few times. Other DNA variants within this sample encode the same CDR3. Here the CDR3 reads CASSLGQNSPLHF. CDR3 coding DNA: TGTGCCAGCAGCTTGGGACAGAATTCACCCCTCCACTTT. This sequence joins TRBV7-2 and TRBJ1-6; 7 nucleotides line up with TRBD1. Germline V gene data show CDR1 as SGHTA and CDR2 as FQGNSA. The CDR3 is made up of 13 amino acids. V dropped 3 bases and J dropped 7; count of bases not matched to a gene: 0.

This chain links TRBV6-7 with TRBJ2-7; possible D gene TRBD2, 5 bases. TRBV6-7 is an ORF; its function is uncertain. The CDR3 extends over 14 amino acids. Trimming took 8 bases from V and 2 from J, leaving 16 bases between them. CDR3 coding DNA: TGTGCCAGCCCCGGGGATAACCTTACCTACGAGCAGTACTTC. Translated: CASPGDNLTYEQYF.

CDR3 bases: TGTGCCTGGAGTAGTGGACTACCTTACAATGAGCAGTTCTTC. Its protein product is CAWSSGLPYNEQFF. The chain couples TRBV30 to TRBJ2-1; possible D gene TRBD2, 6 bases. The CDR3 extends over 14 amino acids. The V and J ends lost 2 bases and 4 bases respectively, with 12 bases between them. Germline CDR1 reads GTSNPN; CDR2 reads SVGIG (reference sequence).

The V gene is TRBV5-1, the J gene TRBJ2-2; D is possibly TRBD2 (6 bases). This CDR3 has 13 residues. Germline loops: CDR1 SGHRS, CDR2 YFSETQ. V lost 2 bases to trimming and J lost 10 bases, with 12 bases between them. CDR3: CASSFGGTEELFF. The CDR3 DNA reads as TGCGCCAGCAGCTTCGGGGGTACTGAGGAGCTGTTTTTT.

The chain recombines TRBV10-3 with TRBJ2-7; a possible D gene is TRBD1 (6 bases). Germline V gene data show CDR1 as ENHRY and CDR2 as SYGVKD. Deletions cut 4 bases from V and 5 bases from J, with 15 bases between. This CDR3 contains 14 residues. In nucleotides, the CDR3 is TGTGCCATCAGTGCCGGACAGAGGGTCAACGAGCAGTACTTC. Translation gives CAISAGQRVNEQYF.

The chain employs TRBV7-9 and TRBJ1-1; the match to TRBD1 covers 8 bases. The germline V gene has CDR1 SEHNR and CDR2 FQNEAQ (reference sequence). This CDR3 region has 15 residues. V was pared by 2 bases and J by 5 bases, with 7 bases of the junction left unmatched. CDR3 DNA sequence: TGTGCCAGCAGCTTACAAGGACAGGGTCGGACTGAAGCTTTCTTT. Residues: CASSLQGQGRTEAFF.

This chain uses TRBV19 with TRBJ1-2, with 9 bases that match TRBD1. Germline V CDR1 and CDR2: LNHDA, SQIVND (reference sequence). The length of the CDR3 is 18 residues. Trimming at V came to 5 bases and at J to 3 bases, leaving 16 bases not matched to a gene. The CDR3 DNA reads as TGTGCCAGTAGTCCTCACCCGAGGGGACAGGGCGGAGACTATGGCTACACCTTC. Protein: CASSPHPRGQGGDYGYTF.

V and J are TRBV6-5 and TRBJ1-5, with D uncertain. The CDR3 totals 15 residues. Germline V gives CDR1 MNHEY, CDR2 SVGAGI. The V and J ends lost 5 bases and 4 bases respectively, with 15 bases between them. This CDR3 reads CASSTVTETNQPQHF. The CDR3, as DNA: TGTGCCAGCAGTACGGTTACGGAGACTAATCAGCCCCAGCATTTT.

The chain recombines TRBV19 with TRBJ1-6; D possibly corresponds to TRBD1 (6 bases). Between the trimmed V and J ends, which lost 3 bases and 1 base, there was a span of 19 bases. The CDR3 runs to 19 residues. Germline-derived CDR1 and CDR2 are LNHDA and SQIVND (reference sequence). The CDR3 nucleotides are TGTGCCAGTAGTATTACCCCCAACAGGGTAGTGTCCTATAATTCACCCCTCCACTTT. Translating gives CASSITPNRVVSYNSPLHF.

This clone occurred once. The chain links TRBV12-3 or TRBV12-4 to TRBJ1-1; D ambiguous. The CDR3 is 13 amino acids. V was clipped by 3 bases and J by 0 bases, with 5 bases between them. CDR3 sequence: CASSFNMNTEAFF. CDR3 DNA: TGTGCCAGCAGTTTTAACATGAACACTGAAGCTTTCTTT.

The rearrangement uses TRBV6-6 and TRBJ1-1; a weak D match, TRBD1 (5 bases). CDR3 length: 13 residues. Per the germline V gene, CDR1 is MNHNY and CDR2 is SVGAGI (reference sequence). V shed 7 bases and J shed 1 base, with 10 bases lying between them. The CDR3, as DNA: TGTGCCAGCAACAAACAGGAGAACACTGAAGCTTTCTTT. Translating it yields CASNKQENTEAFF.

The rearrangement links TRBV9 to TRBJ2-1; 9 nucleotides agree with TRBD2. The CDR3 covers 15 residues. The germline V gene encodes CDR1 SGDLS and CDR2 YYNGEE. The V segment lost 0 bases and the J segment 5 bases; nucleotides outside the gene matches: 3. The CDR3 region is CASSVGTSDDNEQFF. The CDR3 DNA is TGTGCCAGCAGCGTAGGGACTAGCGACGACAATGAGCAGTTCTTC.

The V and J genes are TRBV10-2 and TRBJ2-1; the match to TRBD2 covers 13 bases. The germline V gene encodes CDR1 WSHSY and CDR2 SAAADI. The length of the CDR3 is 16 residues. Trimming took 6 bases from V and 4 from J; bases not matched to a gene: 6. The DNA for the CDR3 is TGCGCCAGCAGAACCCAACTAGCGGGAGGGTACAATGAGCAGTTCTTC. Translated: CASRTQLAGGYNEQFF.

CDR3: CASSLTGEPYF. DNA for the CDR3: TGTGCCAGCAGCCTGACAGGGGAACCGTACTTC. V usage is TRBV12-3 or TRBV12-4 and J usage is TRBJ2-7; 8 nucleotides match TRBD1. The CDR3 is 11 residues long. The junction had 7 bases not matched to a gene; V was cut back by 6 bases and J by 12 bases.

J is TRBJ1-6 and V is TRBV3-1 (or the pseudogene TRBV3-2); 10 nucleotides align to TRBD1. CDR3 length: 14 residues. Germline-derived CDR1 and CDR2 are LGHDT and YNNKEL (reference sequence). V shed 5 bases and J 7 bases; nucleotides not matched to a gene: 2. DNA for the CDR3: TGTGCCAGCAGCAGACAGGGGGCGAATTCACCCCTCCACTTT. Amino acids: CASSRQGANSPLHF.

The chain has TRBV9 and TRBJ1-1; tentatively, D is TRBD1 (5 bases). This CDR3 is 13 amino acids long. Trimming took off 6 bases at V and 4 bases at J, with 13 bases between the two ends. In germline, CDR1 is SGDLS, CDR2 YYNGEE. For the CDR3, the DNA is TGTGCCAGCACAGGGCCGAGGAGCACTGAAGCTTTCTTT. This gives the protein CASTGPRSTEAFF.

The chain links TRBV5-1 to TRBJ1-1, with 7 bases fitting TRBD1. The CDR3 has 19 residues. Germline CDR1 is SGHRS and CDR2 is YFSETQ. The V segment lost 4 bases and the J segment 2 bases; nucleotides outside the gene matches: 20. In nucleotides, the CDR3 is TGCGCCAGCAGCGCCGGGACAGTGTTAAGAGTCCTGTCTAACACTGAAGCTTTCTTT. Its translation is CASSAGTVLRVLSNTEAFF.

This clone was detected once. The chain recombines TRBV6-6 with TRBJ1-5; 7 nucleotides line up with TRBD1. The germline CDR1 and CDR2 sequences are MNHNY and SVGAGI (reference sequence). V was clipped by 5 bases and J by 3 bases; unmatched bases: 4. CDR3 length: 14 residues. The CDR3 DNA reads TGTGCCAGCAGTATGACAGGGAACAATCAGCCCCAGCATTTT. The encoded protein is CASSMTGNNQPQHF.

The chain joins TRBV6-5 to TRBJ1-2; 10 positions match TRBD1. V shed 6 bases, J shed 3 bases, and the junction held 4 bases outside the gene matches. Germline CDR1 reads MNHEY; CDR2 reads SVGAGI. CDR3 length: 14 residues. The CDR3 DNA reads TGTGCCAGCAGGGTGGACAGGGGGGACTATGGCTACACCTTC. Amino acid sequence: CASRVDRGDYGYTF.

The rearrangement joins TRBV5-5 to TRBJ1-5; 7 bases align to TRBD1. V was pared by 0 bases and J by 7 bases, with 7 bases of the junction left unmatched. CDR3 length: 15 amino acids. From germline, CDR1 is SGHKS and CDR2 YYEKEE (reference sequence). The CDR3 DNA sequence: TGTGCCAGCAGCTTGGTCCCTACAGGGGCGCAGCCCCAGCATTTT. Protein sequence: CASSLVPTGAQPQHF.

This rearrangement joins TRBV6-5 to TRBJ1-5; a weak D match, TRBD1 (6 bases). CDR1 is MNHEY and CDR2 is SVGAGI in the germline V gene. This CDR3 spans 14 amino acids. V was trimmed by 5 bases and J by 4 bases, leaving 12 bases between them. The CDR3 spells CASSTGSFNQPQHF. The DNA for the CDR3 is TGTGCCAGCAGTACAGGGTCATTTAATCAGCCCCAGCATTTT.

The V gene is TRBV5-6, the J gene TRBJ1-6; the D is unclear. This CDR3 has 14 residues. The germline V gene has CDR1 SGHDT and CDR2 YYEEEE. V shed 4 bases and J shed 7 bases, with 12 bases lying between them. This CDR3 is CASSEYRENSPLHF. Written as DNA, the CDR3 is TGTGCCAGCAGCGAGTACAGAGAAAATTCACCCCTCCACTTT.

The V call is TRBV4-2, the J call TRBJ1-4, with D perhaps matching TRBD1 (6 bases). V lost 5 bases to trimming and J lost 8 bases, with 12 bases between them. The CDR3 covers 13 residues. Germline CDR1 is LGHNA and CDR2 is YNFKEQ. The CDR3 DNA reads TGTGCCAGCAGCTTACAGGGCGGAGAAAAACTGTTTTTT. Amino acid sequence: CASSLQGGEKLFF.

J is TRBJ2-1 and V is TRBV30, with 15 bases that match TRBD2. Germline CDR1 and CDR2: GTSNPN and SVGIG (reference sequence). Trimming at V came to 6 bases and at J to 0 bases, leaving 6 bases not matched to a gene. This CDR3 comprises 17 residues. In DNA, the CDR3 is TGTGCCTGCGGACTAGCGGGAGGGCGGTTCTCCTACAATGAGCAGTTCTTC. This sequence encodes CACGLAGGRFSYNEQFF. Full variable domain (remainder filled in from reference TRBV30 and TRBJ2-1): SQTIHQWPATLVQPVGSPLSLECTVEGTSNPNLYWYRQAAGRGLQLLFYSVGIGQISSEVPQNLSASRPQDRQFILSSKKLLLSDSGFYLCACGLAGGRFSYNEQFFGPGTRLTVL.

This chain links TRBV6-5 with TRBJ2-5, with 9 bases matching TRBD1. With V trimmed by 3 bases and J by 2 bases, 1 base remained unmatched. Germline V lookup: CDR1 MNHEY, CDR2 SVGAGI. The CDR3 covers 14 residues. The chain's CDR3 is CASSYGTGQETQYF. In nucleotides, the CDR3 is TGTGCCAGCAGTTATGGGACAGGGCAAGAGACCCAGTACTTC.

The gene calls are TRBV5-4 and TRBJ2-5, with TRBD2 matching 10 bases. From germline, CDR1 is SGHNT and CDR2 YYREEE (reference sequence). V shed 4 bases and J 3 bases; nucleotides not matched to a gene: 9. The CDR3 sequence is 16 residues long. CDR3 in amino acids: CASSPGGAGGEETQYF. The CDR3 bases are TGTGCCAGCAGCCCTGGGGGAGCGGGAGGGGAAGAGACCCAGTACTTC.

The chain's CDR3 is CASSQDYSTNEKLFF. The CDR3 region has the DNA TGTGCCAGCAGCCAAGACTACTCAACTAATGAAAAACTGTTTTTT. The V call is TRBV5-4, the J call TRBJ1-4; D remains ambiguous. The germline V gene has CDR1 SGHNT and CDR2 YYREEE (reference sequence). The CDR3 sequence is 15 residues long. V lost 4 bases to trimming and J lost 0 bases, with 10 bases between them.